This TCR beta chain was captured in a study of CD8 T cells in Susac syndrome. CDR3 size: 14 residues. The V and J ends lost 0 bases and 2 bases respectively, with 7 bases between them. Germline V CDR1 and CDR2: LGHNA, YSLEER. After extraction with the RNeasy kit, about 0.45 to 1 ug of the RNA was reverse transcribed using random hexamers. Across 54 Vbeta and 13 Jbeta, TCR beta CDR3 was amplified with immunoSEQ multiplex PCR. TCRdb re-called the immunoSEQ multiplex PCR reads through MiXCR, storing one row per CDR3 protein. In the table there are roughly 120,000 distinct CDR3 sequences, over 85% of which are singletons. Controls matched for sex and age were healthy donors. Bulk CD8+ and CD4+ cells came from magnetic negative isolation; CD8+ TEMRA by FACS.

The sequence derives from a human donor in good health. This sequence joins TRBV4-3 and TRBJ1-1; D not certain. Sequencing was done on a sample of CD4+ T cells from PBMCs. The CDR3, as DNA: TGCGCCAGCAGCCAAGACGGGGTAAACACTGAAGCTTTCTTT. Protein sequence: CASSQDGVNTEAFF.